The 27 T cell receptor beta chains listed next were all sequenced from one sample in a study of neurological immune-mediated disorders. TCRdb re-analysed the 5' RACE reads in MiXCR, keeping a single row per CDR3 protein. Among 20,000 to 30,000 distinct CDR3 sequences listed, over 2% were seen once. Material for sequencing was PBMCs. The receptors come from a woman aged 45-60 years with multiple sclerosis.

This clonotype is categorized as medium-sized. V is TRBV4-1 and J is TRBJ2-4, with D unresolved. The length of the CDR3 is 12 residues. Germline CDR1 MGHRA, CDR2 YSYEKL. V shed 1 base and J shed 9 bases, with 7 bases lying between them. CDR3 coding DNA: TGCGCCAGCAGCCAAGTCGGTCTCATTCAGTACTTC. Encoded protein: CASSQVGLIQYF.

The sample holds many counts of this clonotype. The gene calls are TRBV6-5 and TRBJ2-7, with D uncertain. Germline V CDR1 and CDR2: MNHEY, SVGAGI. The CDR3 is made up of 13 amino acids. V was cut by 1 base and J by 3 bases, with 7 bases left in between. CDR3 sequence (DNA): TGTGCCAGCAGTTACTTGGAAGGCTACGAGCAGTACTTC. Amino acids: CASSYLEGYEQYF.

This clonotype was observed many times. The CDR3 DNA is TGCAGCGTTGGGACAGGGGGAAGTCGGGGCTATGGCTACACCTTC. Translation: CSVGTGGSRGYGYTF. V and J are TRBV29-1 and TRBJ1-2, with 10 bases identical to TRBD1. The CDR3 totals 15 residues. CDR1 and CDR2 (germline): SQVTM, ANQGSEA. The trim removed 4 bases at V and 4 bases at J, leaving 9 bases unmatched.

A single count supports this clonotype. V usage is TRBV27 and J usage is TRBJ2-1; no reliable D call. The CDR3 is 13 amino acids. Trimming removed 5 bases at V and 3 bases at J, with 8 bases between. Germline V gives CDR1 MNHEY, CDR2 SMNVEV (reference sequence). In nucleotides, the CDR3 is TGTGCCAGCAGTCTTCCGGGCTACAATGAGCAGTTCTTC. Its translation: CASSLPGYNEQFF.

The sample holds many counts of this clonotype. In DNA form, the CDR3 reads TGTGCTAGTGGTTTGGTTCGTCAGCCCCAGCATTTT. Translated: CASGLVRQPQHF. The genes are TRBV12-5 and TRBJ1-5; D gene unclear. The germline gives CDR1 LGHNT, CDR2 FRNRAP. This CDR3 is 12 amino acids long. The germline V and J ends were trimmed by 0 bases and 6 bases, with 3 bases remaining between them.

This clonotype was observed many times. The genes are TRBV20-1 and TRBJ2-5; 9 bases line up with TRBD1. Germline lookup yields CDR1 DFQATT and CDR2 SNEGSKA (reference sequence). The CDR3 has 13 amino acids. The junction had 5 bases not matched to a gene; V was cut back by 5 bases and J by 4 bases. The CDR3 DNA reads as TGCAGTGCTTTCGACAGGGGGGGAGAGACCCAGTACTTC. Translation gives CSAFDRGGETQYF.

This clonotype was counted ten times or more. This chain uses TRBV3-1 with TRBJ2-5; no definite D call. Germline values: CDR1 LGHDT, CDR2 YNNKEL (reference sequence). Trimming took off 3 bases at V and 2 bases at J, with 4 bases between the two ends. CDR3 length equals 12 residues. The CDR3 sequence is CASSHVQETQYF. Written as DNA, the CDR3 is TGTGCCAGCAGCCATGTGCAAGAGACCCAGTACTTC.

There are many counts of this clonotype. The junction does not match germline at one end; this may be a read error. The V gene is TRBV7-6, the J gene TRBJ1-5, with D hard to call. Germline CDR1 is SGHVS and CDR2 is FNYEAQ. This CDR3 has 13 amino acids. CDR3 sequence (DNA): TGTGCCAGCAGCTTAGATAGGTATCAGCCCCAGAATTTT. It yields the protein CASSLDRYQPQNF.

This clonotype was picked up a small number of times. The chain recombines TRBV12-3 or TRBV12-4 with TRBJ2-3, with TRBD1 matching 9 bases. V gave up 7 bases and J gave up 2 bases; unmatched junction bases: 10. The CDR3 length is 16 residues. The CDR3 bases are TGTGCCAGCACCGTCCGAGACAGGGGGGCCACAGATACGCAGTATTTT. Its translation is CASTVRDRGATDTQYF.

This clonotype is termed medium-sized (0.01 to 0.1%). The chain combines TRBV9 with TRBJ2-3, with 8 nucleotides matching TRBD2. J gave up 2 bases and V 5 bases, and 7 bases lay outside the gene matches. The CDR3 consists of 15 residues. Germline assignment: CDR1 SGDLS and CDR2 YYNGEE. The CDR3 sequence is CASRPAGGSTDTQYF. CDR3 nucleotide sequence: TGTGCCAGCAGACCCGCGGGGGGATCCACAGATACGCAGTATTTT.

This clonotype was counted at least ten times. The V call is TRBV11-2, the J call TRBJ1-2; D gene ambiguous. Germline loops: CDR1 SGHAT, CDR2 FQNNGV. V lost 5 bases to trimming and J lost 1 base, with 8 bases between them. CDR3 length equals 13 residues. In DNA, the CDR3 is TGTGCCAGCAGCCCTGACCTTAACTATGGCTACACCTTC. The encoded protein is CASSPDLNYGYTF.

This clonotype came up many times. The J gene is TRBJ2-1, the V gene TRBV24-1, with 8 bases matching TRBD1. Trimming took 7 bases from V and 1 from J; bases not matched to a gene: 2. The CDR3 runs 14 residues. Germline CDR1 is KGHDR and CDR2 is SFDVKD. The CDR3 DNA sequence: TGTGCCACCAGCGACAGGGGTTCCTACAATGAGCAGTTCTTC. As protein: CATSDRGSYNEQFF.

Many counts were recorded for this clonotype. At one end the junction does not follow the germline gene, possibly because of a read error. V gene TRBV15 combines with J gene TRBJ2-7; TRBD1 agrees at 8 bases. The CDR3 consists of 15 residues. Germline V lookup: CDR1 LNHNV, CDR2 YYDKDF (reference sequence). The CDR3 loop reads CATSRVGQGPPGAVF. The CDR3 DNA is TGTGCCACCAGCAGAGTAGGACAGGGTCCCCCGGGGGCAGTCTTC.

Ten or more counts support this clonotype. This chain uses TRBV7-9 with TRBJ2-6, with D maybe TRBD2 (5 bases). Looked up from germline, CDR1 is SEHNR and CDR2 is FQNEAQ (reference sequence). The CDR3 spans 15 residues. With 5 bases removed from V and 4 bases from J, the gap between germline ends came to 12 bases. CDR3 loop: CASSPDGGGANVLTF. The CDR3 nucleotides read TGTGCCAGCAGCCCGGACGGCGGGGGGGCCAACGTCCTGACTTTC.

V is TRBV3-1 and J is TRBJ2-1; 12 bases map to TRBD2. V lost 4 bases, J lost 7 bases, and 8 bases stayed unmatched. Looked up from germline, CDR1 is LGHDT and CDR2 is YNNKEL (reference sequence). The CDR3 sequence is 16 residues long. The CDR3 nucleotides read TGTGCCAGCAGCCCTGGACTAGCGGGACACGGGAATGAGCAGTTCTTC. Residues: CASSPGLAGHGNEQFF.

This clonotype has a count of ten or more. The chain combines TRBV20-1 with TRBJ1-4; D is undetermined. The CDR3 sequence is 15 residues long. V gave up 0 bases and J gave up 0 bases, with 8 bases separating them. In germline, CDR1 is DFQATT, CDR2 SNEGSKA (reference sequence). Here the CDR3 reads CSAREATTTNEKLFF. For the CDR3, the DNA is TGCAGTGCTAGAGAGGCGACTACAACTAATGAAAAACTGTTTTTT.

To note about this clonotype: This clone may be a read error of a much larger clone one base away. This rearrangement joins TRBV7-2 to TRBJ2-3; D is unresolved. Germline values: CDR1 SGHTA, CDR2 FQGNSA. V lost 5 bases and J 6 bases, leaving 12 bases between the germline ends. CDR3 length equals 13 residues. CDR3 in amino acids: CASSAYNVDTQYF. CDR3 nucleotide sequence: TGTGCCAGCAGCGCCTATAACGTGGATACGCAGTATTTT.

A remark on this clonotype: This may be a read error, as it is one base from a much larger clone. The chain recombines TRBV14 with TRBJ2-1; D is ambiguous. V dropped 10 bases and J dropped 7 bases, with 11 bases sitting between them. CDR1 SGHDN and CDR2 FVKESK come from the germline V gene. The CDR3 has 11 residues. As DNA, the CDR3 is TGTGCCAACAGATTCCGAAATGAGCAGTTCTTC. It is translated as CANRFRNEQFF. Complete variable domain (other parts from reference TRBV14 and TRBJ2-1): EAGVTQFPSHSVIEKGQTVTLRCDPISGHDNLYWYRRVMGKEIKFLLHFVKESKQDESGMPNNRFLAERTGGTYSTLKVQPAELEDSGVYFCANRFRNEQFFGPGTRLTVL.

This clonotype was observed a few times. This chain links TRBV20-1 with TRBJ2-5; D perhaps matches TRBD1 (6 bases). The CDR3 sequence is 13 residues long. Germline CDR1 DFQATT, CDR2 SNEGSKA (reference sequence). V lost 5 bases, J lost 3 bases, and 13 bases lay in between. The DNA for the CDR3 is TGCAGTGCTCGAACAGGGCCTAAAGAGACCCAGTACTTC. Translation gives CSARTGPKETQYF.

This clonotype was recorded many times. The chain links TRBV15 to TRBJ1-2, with D unresolved. V gave up 0 bases and J gave up 2 bases, with 10 bases separating them. The CDR3 has 15 residues. Germline assignment: CDR1 LNHNV and CDR2 YYDKDF (reference sequence). The DNA for the CDR3 is TGTGCCACCAGCAGAGATGGACCGGGGAACTATGGCTACACCTTC. This encodes CATSRDGPGNYGYTF.

At least ten counts were recorded for this clonotype. CDR3 loop: CASSLPIADGLNTEAFF. In nucleotides, the CDR3 is TGTGCCAGCAGCTTACCGATTGCAGACGGTTTGAACACTGAAGCTTTCTTT. The chain uses TRBV7-6 and TRBJ1-1; D is ambiguous. Germline CDR1 and CDR2: SGHVS and FNYEAQ. Trimming stripped 2 bases from V and 0 bases from J, with 16 bases between. The CDR3 extends over 17 amino acids.

This clonotype was counted at least ten times. The chain is built from TRBV11-2 and TRBJ2-2; TRBD1 or TRBD2 may be the D gene (5 bases each). Trimming stripped 6 bases from V and 6 bases from J, with 8 bases between. This CDR3 spans 12 amino acids. Germline lookup yields CDR1 SGHAT and CDR2 FQNNGV. The CDR3 nucleotides read TGTGCCAGCAGAGGGACCGCCGGGGAGCTGTTTTTT. This codes for CASRGTAGELFF.

This clonotype was observed many times. The CDR3 bases are TGTGCCAGCAGCCAGGGACCGTACTATGGCTACACCTTC. Encoded protein: CASSQGPYYGYTF. The chain combines TRBV3-1 with TRBJ1-2; D is perhaps TRBD1 (5 bases). The V gene lost 3 bases and the J gene lost 3 bases, with 8 bases spanning the gap. This CDR3 is built from 13 residues. Germline lookup yields CDR1 LGHDT and CDR2 YNNKEL (reference sequence). The full variable domain, completed using reference TRBV3-1 and TRBJ1-2, is DTAVSQTPKYLVTQMGNDKSIKCEQNLGHDTMYWYKQDSKKFLKIMFSYNNKELIINETVPNRFSPKSPDKAHLNLHINSLELGDSAVYFCASSQGPYYGYTFGSGTRLTVV.

There are a few counts of this clonotype. The chain joins TRBV5-1 to TRBJ2-2; weak D call: TRBD1 (5 bases). Germline V lookup: CDR1 SGHRS, CDR2 YFSETQ. V was clipped by 1 base and J by 6 bases, with 13 bases between them. The CDR3 has 15 amino acids. The CDR3 sequence: CASSLPWVGAGELFF. CDR3 coding DNA: TGCGCCAGCAGCTTGCCGTGGGTAGGGGCCGGGGAGCTGTTTTTT.

At least ten counts were recorded for this clonotype. As DNA, the CDR3 is TGCGCCAGCAGCCTAAACCCTCCCCCAGATACGCAGTATTTT. Translating gives CASSLNPPPDTQYF. The chain has TRBV5-1 and TRBJ2-3; D remains unclear. V lost 4 bases to trimming and J lost 4 bases, with 13 bases between them. Germline V gene sequence: CDR1 SGHRS, CDR2 YFSETQ. The CDR3 is 14 residues long. Full variable domain (outside the CDR3, taken from reference TRBV5-1 and TRBJ2-3): KAGVTQTPRYLIKTRGQQVTLSCSPISGHRSVSWYQQTPGQGLQFLFEYFSETQRNKGNFPGRFSGRQFSNSRSEMNVSTLELGDSALYLCASSLNPPPDTQYFGPGTRLTVL.

This clonotype was found many times. V and J are TRBV6-6 and TRBJ1-2; D gene unclear. The ends were cut back, 5 bases at V and 1 base at J, with 5 bases in the middle. This CDR3 spans 12 amino acids. The germline CDR1 and CDR2 sequences are MNHNY and SVGAGI (reference sequence). In DNA form, the CDR3 reads TGTGCCAGCAGTCCCGATAACTATGGCTACACCTTC. This gives the protein CASSPDNYGYTF.

This clonotype was picked up many times. The chain couples TRBV27 to TRBJ1-2, with D maybe TRBD1 (5 bases). This CDR3 has 15 residues. Trimming took 1 base from V and 0 from J, leaving 9 bases between them. Germline V gene data show CDR1 as MNHEY and CDR2 as SMNVEV (reference sequence). The CDR3 DNA reads as TGTGCCAGCAGTTTATTCGCGGGGGCTAACTATGGCTACACCTTC. It specifies CASSLFAGANYGYTF.